This T cell receptor (beta chain) was captured in a study of cytomegalovirus exposure and HLA in healthy donors. Turning to the study itself: Early release data held tens of millions of unique TCRs from HLA-typed donors. Study-wide points: HLA alleles were associated with some 16,000 TCR beta sequences in a later analysis at 0.05 false discovery rate. A link between a missense DCLRE1C variant and TCR beta V- and J-gene trimming emerged from a later analysis.

Concerning this clone itself: Its matching antigen is unknown.

The PCR was carried out with 60 Vbeta primers and 13 Jbeta primers. The protocol was immunoSEQ multiplex PCR, while the TCRdb copy is restricted to in-frame clones and leaves out a portion. This sample yields around 62,000 clones, of which about 79% are seen a single time; approximately 7.6% belongs to the top ten. With 5 bases removed from V and 1 base from J, the gap between germline ends came to 12 bases. The CDR3 is 15 residues long. CDR1 is MNHNY and CDR2 is SVGAGI in the germline V gene (reference sequence). Sequences were obtained from PBMCs. This clonotype originated in a man in his 60s in good health and CMV-seropositive. The rearrangement links TRBV6-6 to TRBJ1-5, with D maybe TRBD1 (5 bases). The chain's CDR3 is CASSNSGRSNQPQHF. The CDR3 DNA follows: TGTGCCAGCAGTAATTCAGGGAGGAGCAATCAGCCCCAGCATTTT.